This T cell receptor beta chain was sequenced for a study of CD8+CD57+ T cells in acquired aplastic anemia. V was trimmed by 5 bases and J by 8 bases, leaving 25 bases between them. Germline CDR1 SGHRS, CDR2 YFSETQ. This CDR3 region has 16 residues. Genomic DNA templated the TCR beta VDJ and CDR3 profiling. MiXCR, run by TCRdb on the reads, gives a single entry per CDR3 protein. Of approximately 270,000 distinct CDR3 sequences listed, 56% were seen once; the top ten hold roughly 8%. The material sequenced was sorted CD4+, CD8+, or CD8+CD57+ T cells (not recorded which) from PBMCs. The chain combines TRBV5-1 with TRBJ1-2; perhaps TRBD1 as D (6 bases). This clonotype was obtained from a human donor with severe aplastic anemia or a healthy control (not recorded which). CDR3 residues: CASRYLVDSSEWGYTF. DNA for the CDR3: TGCGCCAGCAGATACCTGGTGGACAGCTCGGAGTGGGGCTACACCTTC.